This TCR beta chain was captured by sequencing in a study of monozygotic twins with cystic fibrosis. Trimming took off 4 bases at V and 6 bases at J, with 17 bases between the two ends. The CDR3 totals 14 residues. Germline loops: CDR1 SGHRS, CDR2 YFSETQ. Sequencing used immunoSEQ multiplex PCR; TCRdb keeps in-frame clones, though not all of them. This sample has around 30,000 clones, with 90% found just once. Sequenced sample: blood. V and J are TRBV5-1 and TRBJ2-7, with D perhaps TRBD1 (6 bases). The receptor was isolated from a girl aged 2-10 years with cystic fibrosis. Here the CDR3 reads CASSQYAGASEQYF. The CDR3 nucleotides are TGCGCCAGCAGCCAGTATGCAGGGGCCAGCGAGCAGTACTTC.